One sample yielded the 26 T cell receptor beta chains listed below, sequenced in a study of post-analysis software for immune sequencing data. Their recognized antigens are unknown. Unique molecular identifiers were present in the TCR beta cDNA libraries. TCRdb independently ran MiXCR on the PCR reads; one entry per CDR3 protein. The table records approximately 660,000 distinct CDR3 sequences, about 60% of them present only once. Findings and caveats of the study: With TRBV5-6, TRBV5-1 and TRBV20-1 included, about five TRBV segments were more frequent in patients than in controls.

Sequences were obtained from blood. The receptors derive from a girl aged 2-15 years with multiple sclerosis.

A single count supports this clonotype. The rearrangement links TRBV29-1 to TRBJ2-2, with D maybe TRBD1 (5 bases). Germline V gene lookup returns CDR1 SQVTM and CDR2 ANQGSEA. Trimming left V 3 bases short and J 4 bases short, with 6 bases between. The CDR3 runs 12 residues. CDR3 DNA: TGCAGCGTTGATGACAGCACCGGGGAGCTGTTTTTT. Its protein is CSVDDSTGELFF.

This clonotype showed up just a few times. For the CDR3, the DNA is TGTGCCAGCAGTGAATTGGGACAGATAGAGACCCAGTACTTC. As protein: CASSELGQIETQYF. The J gene is TRBJ2-5, the V gene TRBV6-1; 7 nucleotides match TRBD1. The CDR3 spans 14 residues. The junction had 4 bases not matched to a gene; V was cut back by 2 bases and J by 4 bases. Looked up from germline, CDR1 is MNHNS and CDR2 is SASEGT.

This chain uses TRBV15 with TRBJ2-1; TRBD2 agrees at 10 bases. Unmatched junction bases numbered 12, after V lost 10 bases and J lost 0 bases. Germline V lookup: CDR1 LNHNV, CDR2 YYDKDF (reference sequence). CDR3 length: 17 amino acids. CDR3 loop: CAKRSGRAWFSYNEQFF. For the CDR3, the DNA is TGTGCCAAAAGAAGCGGGAGGGCCTGGTTCTCCTACAATGAGCAGTTCTTC.

This rearrangement joins TRBV5-5 to TRBJ2-7; TRBD1 matches 7 bases. There are 14 residues in the CDR3. In germline, CDR1 is SGHKS, CDR2 YYEKEE (reference sequence). Trimming removed 3 bases from V and 4 bases from J; junction bases left unmatched: 7. The CDR3, as DNA: TGTGCCAGCAGCTCGCTTGACAGGGATTACGAGCAGTACTTC. It yields the protein CASSSLDRDYEQYF.

This clonotype was observed a handful of times. The chain combines TRBV20-1 with TRBJ2-7, with a weak D call TRBD1 (6 bases). Germline values: CDR1 DFQATT, CDR2 SNEGSKA (reference sequence). The CDR3 covers 13 residues. The V gene lost 6 bases and the J gene lost 2 bases, with 14 bases spanning the gap. The CDR3 sequence: CSALGAIPYEQYF. CDR3 in DNA: TGCAGTGCCTTGGGGGCGATACCCTACGAGCAGTACTTC.

The V call is TRBV20-1, the J call TRBJ2-3, with TRBD2 matching over 12 bases. V gave up 1 base and J gave up 3 bases; unmatched junction bases: 5. Looked up from germline, CDR1 is DFQATT and CDR2 is SNEGSKA (reference sequence). The CDR3 totals 16 residues. In nucleotides, the CDR3 is TGCAGTGCTAGAGTGCTAGCGGGGGGGCTGACAGATACGCAGTATTTT. Translated, it gives CSARVLAGGLTDTQYF.

This rearrangement joins TRBV13 to TRBJ2-1; maybe TRBD2 (5 bases). With 3 bases removed from V and 8 bases from J, the gap between germline ends came to 14 bases. Germline assignment: CDR1 PRHDT and CDR2 FYEKMQ (reference sequence). The CDR3 sequence is 14 residues long. The CDR3 spells CASSFPGLPDEQFF. CDR3 in DNA: TGTGCCAGCAGCTTCCCCGGACTCCCCGATGAGCAGTTCTTC.

In this sample, this clonotype turned up a few times. The chain is built from TRBV7-3 and TRBJ2-7, with 10 bases lining up with TRBD2. V gave up 6 bases and J gave up 7 bases; unmatched junction bases: 9. Germline V gene data show CDR1 as SGHTA and CDR2 as FQGTGA. The CDR3 is made up of 14 amino acids. The DNA of the CDR3 is TGTGCCAGCAGTCCCGACGGACTAGCGGAGGAGCAGTACTTC. Protein: CASSPDGLAEEQYF.

The chain is built from TRBV3-1 and TRBJ2-5, with D possibly matching TRBD2 (6 bases). The CDR3 totals 15 residues. Looked up from germline, CDR1 is LGHDT and CDR2 is YNNKEL (reference sequence). V lost 5 bases and J 11 bases, leaving 24 bases between the germline ends. CDR3 nucleotide sequence: TGTGCCAGCAGCGCAAGCACTCTTTCCTCGGGGGAGCAGTACTTC. Protein sequence: CASSASTLSSGEQYF.

The chain joins TRBV6-2 or TRBV6-3 to TRBJ2-1; 13 nucleotides line up with TRBD2. The germline V gene encodes CDR1 MNHEY and CDR2 SVGEGT. V was pared by 6 bases and J by 2 bases, with 10 bases of the junction left unmatched. This CDR3 comprises 18 residues. The DNA for the CDR3 is TGTGCCAGCAGCCCGCCGGGACTAGCGGGACCTACCTACAATGAGCAGTTCTTC. Protein product: CASSPPGLAGPTYNEQFF.

This clonotype was counted a few times. The chain carries TRBV4-3 and TRBJ2-1; TRBD1 might be the D (5 bases). Germline CDR1 and CDR2: LGHNA and YSLEER. The CDR3 spans 15 residues. V gave up 2 bases and J gave up 6 bases, with 14 bases separating them. The CDR3 DNA reads as TGCGCCAGCAGCCAACCAGGGCACCCTAGCAATGAGCAGTTCTTC. Residues: CASSQPGHPSNEQFF.

The V call is TRBV3-1, the J call TRBJ1-2; unclear D gene. Germline-derived CDR1 and CDR2 are LGHDT and YNNKEL (reference sequence). CDR3 size: 18 residues. Trimming stripped 1 base from V and 6 bases from J, with 24 bases between. For the CDR3, the DNA is TGTGCCAGCAGCCAAGTTCTAGGGCTGGGGTTGGAGATGGATGGCTACACCTTC. Translating gives CASSQVLGLGLEMDGYTF.

In its sample, this clonotype was seen a few times. The genes are TRBV6-6 and TRBJ2-7, with D maybe TRBD2 (5 bases). The J call is doubtful: the DNA matches TRBJ2-5 better. The CDR3 sequence is 13 residues long. Germline CDR1 MNHNY, CDR2 SVGAGI (reference sequence). The CDR3 reads CASRRALTETQYF. Written as DNA, the CDR3 is TGTGCCAGCAGGCGGGCCTTAACGGAGACCCAGTACTTC.

V is TRBV9 and J is TRBJ2-3; 8 bases fit TRBD2. Germline CDR1 SGDLS, CDR2 YYNGEE. The CDR3 is made up of 16 amino acids. J lost 1 base, V lost 4 bases, and 8 bases had no gene match. CDR3: CASSFRGTRGTDTQYF. The CDR3 bases are TGTGCCAGCAGCTTCCGAGGGACTAGGGGCACAGATACGCAGTATTTT.

CDR3 sequence (DNA): TGTGCCAGCAGTCCCCGGGGCAGGGGGCCCGGCTACACCTTC. It specifies CASSPRGRGPGYTF. This chain joins TRBV27 and TRBJ1-2; 8 positions agree with TRBD1. J gave up 8 bases and V 5 bases, and 10 bases lay outside the gene matches. The CDR3 has 14 residues. CDR1 and CDR2 (germline): MNHEY, SMNVEV (reference sequence).

The chain links TRBV6-2 or TRBV6-3 to TRBJ1-5; D may be TRBD1 (5 bases). V gave up 9 bases and J gave up 7 bases, with 16 bases separating them. Germline CDR1 is MNHEY and CDR2 is SVGEGT. This CDR3 region has 13 residues. The CDR3 loop reads CASRRGQGQPQHF. CDR3 nucleotides: TGTGCCAGTCGAAGGGGTCAAGGCCAGCCCCAGCATTTT.

The chain recombines TRBV10-3 with TRBJ1-6, with a weak D call TRBD1 (5 bases). The CDR3 is 16 amino acids. In germline, CDR1 is ENHRY, CDR2 SYGVKD. Between the trimmed V and J ends, which lost 3 bases and 5 bases, there was a span of 14 bases. The CDR3 DNA reads as TGTGCCATCAGTGATGGAGGGACTGATCATAATTCACCCCTCCACTTT. This gives the protein CAISDGGTDHNSPLHF.

Only a few counts were recorded for this clonotype. The CDR3 bases are TGTGCCAGCAGATCCGATAGGGACAATGAGCAGTTCTTC. Protein: CASRSDRDNEQFF. V and J are TRBV6-2 or TRBV6-3 and TRBJ2-1; D is uncertain. V was pared by 6 bases and J by 5 bases, with 11 bases between. The CDR3 contains 13 residues. Germline loops: CDR1 MNHEY, CDR2 SVGEGT.

The chain links TRBV10-3 to TRBJ2-3, with TRBD2 as a possible D gene (6 bases). The CDR3 sequence is 14 residues long. V was clipped by 6 bases and J by 2 bases, with 12 bases between them. Germline CDR1 is ENHRY and CDR2 is SYGVKD. Here the CDR3 reads CAIRAAGLTDTQYF. In DNA, the CDR3 is TGTGCCATCAGAGCGGCGGGACTCACAGATACGCAGTATTTT.

Only one count was recorded for this clonotype. V gene TRBV3-1 combines with J gene TRBJ2-1; TRBD2 matches 7 bases. The CDR3 has 14 amino acids. Germline V CDR1 and CDR2: LGHDT, YNNKEL (reference sequence). Trimming cost V 3 bases and J 5 bases; bases outside gene matches: 4. Here the CDR3 reads CASSQPGLHNEQFF. CDR3 in DNA: TGTGCCAGCAGCCAGCCGGGACTACACAATGAGCAGTTCTTC.

The chain employs TRBV5-1 and TRBJ2-1; TRBD2 aligns across 9 bases. Trimming took 0 bases from V and 6 from J; bases not matched to a gene: 10. Germline V lookup: CDR1 SGHRS, CDR2 YFSETQ. CDR3 length: 17 amino acids. CDR3 sequence reads: CASSLAATSGLSNEQFF. CDR3 coding DNA: TGCGCCAGCAGCTTGGCAGCGACTAGCGGCCTGAGCAATGAGCAGTTCTTC.

The V gene is TRBV24-1, the J gene TRBJ1-2; D call uncertain. CDR1 and CDR2 (germline): KGHDR, SFDVKD. CDR3 size: 14 residues. The V and J ends lost 3 bases and 6 bases respectively, with 13 bases between them. CDR3 residues: CATSDGAVRHGYTF. The CDR3 DNA reads as TGTGCCACCAGTGATGGAGCCGTACGGCATGGCTACACCTTC.

This clonotype has a handful of counts. The chain combines TRBV20-1 with TRBJ1-2; 10 nucleotides agree with TRBD1. The CDR3 runs to 13 residues. Germline V gene lookup returns CDR1 DFQATT and CDR2 SNEGSKA (reference sequence). The V and J ends lost 5 bases and 8 bases, in that order; junction bases with no gene match: 8. The CDR3 bases are TGCAGTGCTGGCAGCGGACAGGGGGTAGGCTACACCTTC. This encodes CSAGSGQGVGYTF.

In this sample, this clonotype turned up a few times. V gene TRBV29-1 combines with J gene TRBJ1-2; 7 positions match TRBD1. The CDR3 runs to 13 residues. Germline values: CDR1 SQVTM, CDR2 ANQGSEA. Germline trimming cut 7 bases from V and 6 bases from J; bases unmatched to any gene: 11. CDR3 amino acids: CSAAGTDADGYTF. Written as DNA, the CDR3 is TGCAGCGCTGCCGGGACAGATGCCGATGGCTACACCTTC.

V usage is TRBV2 and J usage is TRBJ2-2; 14 positions match TRBD2. The ends lost 2 bases at V and 8 bases at J; junction bases unmatched: 4. Germline V gene data show CDR1 as SNHLY and CDR2 as FYNNEI. The CDR3 length is 16 residues. The CDR3 DNA is TGTGCCAGCAGTGAATTAGGACTAGCGGGAGGAGGGGAGCTGTTTTTT. This encodes CASSELGLAGGGELFF.

The V call is TRBV27, the J call TRBJ1-2, with D hard to call. Germline CDR1 and CDR2: MNHEY and SMNVEV (reference sequence). Deletions cut 3 bases from V and 8 bases from J, with 19 bases between. CDR3 length: 15 residues. The CDR3 reads CASSLIRGSLTGYTF. The CDR3 region has the DNA TGTGCCAGCAGTTTGATTCGGGGATCACTCACGGGCTACACCTTC.